Listed below are T cell receptor beta chains from one sample, sequenced in a study of cytomegalovirus exposure and HLA in healthy donors. The assay was immunoSEQ multiplex PCR, and TCRdb's table has in-frame clones only and misses some. The table lists approximately 160,000 clones, roughly 82% of them singletons. The sequenced sample was PBMCs. The receptor source for this set is a woman aged 25 to 39 in good health and CMV-seronegative. CDR3s include the opening cysteine and the closing phenylalanine or tryptophan. D genes are given only for firm matches. For some rows the clone size is stated as once, few or many, or as a class when expanded; others skip it.

j_call clone_size d_call v_call cdr3_nt cdr3_aa
TRBJ1-1 . . TRBV15 TGTGCCACCAGCAGAGACGGGAGGAACACTGAAGCTTTCTTT CATSRDGRNTEAFF
TRBJ2-7 . . TRBV19 TGTGCCAGTAAAATCGATGAGGGTTCCTACGAGCAGTACTTC CASKIDEGSYEQYF
TRBJ2-3 . TRBD1 TRBV6-1 TGTGCCAGCAGGCTGAGCGACAGGGGCACAGATACGCAGTATTTT CASRLSDRGTDTQYF
TRBJ2-5 . TRBD2 TRBV5-1 TGCGCCAGCAGCTTGGCGGGAGGGGAGACCCAGTACTTC CASSLAGGETQYF
TRBJ2-3 . . TRBV6-5 TGTGCCAGCAGTAAGGGGGTCGAGGGGTCAGATACGCAGTATTTT CASSKGVEGSDTQYF
TRBJ1-4 . TRBD1 TRBV28 TGTGCCAGCACCCGCGACAGGGGGCGGTATGAAAAACTGTTTTTT CASTRDRGRYEKLFF
TRBJ1-2 . . TRBV4-3 TGCGCCAGCAGCCAAGATTTTTCAGGGAACTATGGCTACACCTTC CASSQDFSGNYGYTF
TRBJ1-5 few TRBD1 TRBV19 TGTGCCAGTAGTGCCCAGGGGGCAAATAGCAATCAGCCCCAGCATTTT CASSAQGANSNQPQHF
TRBJ2-7 . TRBD1 TRBV2 TGTGCCAGCACGGGGACAGGGGGATACCAACTCTACGAGCAGTACTTC CASTGTGGYQLYEQYF
TRBJ2-3 once . TRBV5-1 TGCGCCAGCAGCCTGTCATTCCAGGGGAGCACAGATACGCAGTATTTT CASSLSFQGSTDTQYF
TRBJ1-5 . . TRBV18 TGTGCCAGCTCACCAGTAGCGGAGTGGCCCCAGCATTTT CASSPVAEWPQHF
TRBJ2-7 . TRBD2 TRBV11-2 TGTGCCAGCACCCCCAGGCCCAGAACTAGCGGCGACTCCTACGAGCAGTACTTC CASTPRPRTSGDSYEQYF
TRBJ1-5 . . TRBV19 TGTGCCAGTAGTATTTCGGGGGTATTGAGCAATCAGCCCCAGCATTTT CASSISGVLSNQPQHF
TRBJ1-1 . . TRBV5-6 TGTGCCAGCAGCTTGGCCACAGGGACGAACACTGAAGCTTTCTTT CASSLATGTNTEAFF
TRBJ2-1 . TRBD2 TRBV19 TGTGCCAGTAGTCATAGGCCCGGGACTAGCGGGAGCCATGAGCAGTTCTTC CASSHRPGTSGSHEQFF
TRBJ1-1 . . TRBV19 TGTGCCAGTAGTGACACAGGTGTCTCCACTGAAGCTTTCTTT CASSDTGVSTEAFF
TRBJ2-3 few TRBD2 TRBV7-6 TGTGCCAGCAGCTTAGCGAGTGGACTAGCGGGAGATACGCAGTATTTT CASSLASGLAGDTQYF
TRBJ2-1 . TRBD1 TRBV6-1 TGTGCCAGCAGTGGGGACAGGGGGCACAATGAGCAGTTCTTC CASSGDRGHNEQFF
TRBJ1-1 . TRBD1 TRBV6-6 TGTGCCAGCAGTCCGAACCCCGGGACAGGCGTCCTTGAAGCTTTCTTT CASSPNPGTGVLEAFF
TRBJ2-1 . TRBD2 TRBV7-9 TGTGCCAGCAGTGATGGGACTAGCGGATACAATGAGCAGTTCTTC CASSDGTSGYNEQFF
TRBJ2-2 . . TRBV13 TGTGCCAGCAGCTTTAGCCCCGCGGAGCTGTTTTTT CASSFSPAELFF
TRBJ2-7 . TRBD2 TRBV7-9 TGTGCCAGCAGCCCAGTAGCGGGAGGGCGCGACGAGCAGTACTTC CASSPVAGGRDEQYF
TRBJ2-1 . . TRBV13 TGTGCCAGCAGCGACACGGACAGAAGCTCCTACAATGAGCAGTTCTTC CASSDTDRSSYNEQFF
TRBJ1-5 . . TRBV19 TGTGCCAGTAGTATCCCCAGGTACCACCGGAGCAATCAGCCCCAGCATTTT CASSIPRYHRSNQPQHF
TRBJ1-1 . TRBD1 TRBV27 TGTGCCAGCAGTTTATCCCCGACAGGGATGAACACTGAAGCTTTCTTT CASSLSPTGMNTEAFF
TRBJ2-7 . TRBD2 TRBV7-6 TGTGCCAGCAGCCCTAGCCCGGGGGGGGAAGGGGAGCAGTACTTC CASSPSPGGEGEQYF
TRBJ1-2 . . TRBV6-1 TGTGCCAGCAGTGAAGCCCTGACTGGAAGGGGTTATGGCTACACCTTC CASSEALTGRGYGYTF
TRBJ2-7 . TRBD1 TRBV2 TGTGCCAGCACCCGGGACAGAATACTTTCCTACGAGCAGTACTTC CASTRDRILSYEQYF
TRBJ1-3 . TRBD1 TRBV30 TGTGCCTGGAGCCAAGGGACAGTCTCTGGAAACACCATATATTTT CAWSQGTVSGNTIYF
TRBJ2-2 . . TRBV5-4 TGTGCCAGCAGCTCTAAACTAGTTTCCGGGGAGCTGTTTTTT CASSSKLVSGELFF
TRBJ2-7 . . TRBV9 TGTGCCAGCAGCAACCCAGGGGGGACAGAAGAGCAGTACTTC CASSNPGGTEEQYF
TRBJ2-7 . . TRBV15 TGTGCCACCAGCAGATTCACGACATCTTACGAGCAGTACTTC CATSRFTTSYEQYF
TRBJ1-3 . . TRBV9 TGTGCCAGCAGCGCCCCAGGGTTAGCGGGAGGAAACACCATATATTTT CASSAPGLAGGNTIYF
TRBJ2-2 once TRBD2 TRBV5-1 TGCGCCAGCAGCCCGGTCCTAGCGGACGGGGAGCTGTTTTTT CASSPVLADGELFF
TRBJ1-5 once . TRBV19 TGTGCCAGTAGTCGCACCAGGGACAATCAGCCCCAGCATTTT CASSRTRDNQPQHF
TRBJ1-1 . TRBD1 TRBV19 TGTGCCAGTACGTCCCCCGGGACAGGGGGTACTGAAGCTTTCTTT CASTSPGTGGTEAFF
TRBJ2-7 . . TRBV30 TGTGCCTGGAGTCTAAGTCCCTACGAGCAGTACTTC CAWSLSPYEQYF
TRBJ2-1 . TRBD1 TRBV7-2 TGTGCCAGCAGCACTGAACAGGGGAGCAATGAGCAGTTCTTC CASSTEQGSNEQFF
TRBJ2-5 few TRBD2 TRBV18 TGTGCCAGCTCACTTGACTGGGGGGGAACAGAGACCCAGTACTTC CASSLDWGGTETQYF
TRBJ2-5 . . TRBV5-1 TGCGCCAGCAGCTTAAGTTCTGGCGGGGAGACCCAGTACTTC CASSLSSGGETQYF
TRBJ2-1 . . TRBV7-7 TGTGCTAGCAGCTTAGCGCTGACTAGCAATGAGCAGTTCTTC CASSLALTSNEQFF
TRBJ1-6 . TRBD1 TRBV25-1 TGTGCCAGCAGTCAAACGGGACAGGACTCACCCCTCCACTTT CASSQTGQDSPLHF
TRBJ1-2 . TRBD1 TRBV19 TGTGCCAGTAGTATCGCACCCGGGACAGGGTTGAGAGGCTACACCTTC CASSIAPGTGLRGYTF
TRBJ2-2 . . TRBV30 TGTGCCTGGAAGTTCTCAGGATCCGGGGAGCTGTTTTTT CAWKFSGSGELFF
TRBJ1-2 . TRBD1 TRBV13 TGTGCCAGCAGCTTAGGCCCTGGACAGGGAGACTTGTTC CASSLGPGQGDLF
TRBJ2-2 . TRBD2 TRBV4-1 TGCGCCAGCAGCCCCACTAGCGGGAGAAACACCGGGGAGCTGTTTTTT CASSPTSGRNTGELFF
TRBJ2-7 few TRBD1 TRBV5-1 TGCGCCAGCAGCTTGGGGGACAGGGACTACGAGCAGTACTTC CASSLGDRDYEQYF
TRBJ1-2 . . TRBV11-2 TGTGCCAGCAGCTTGGACAGCCTCTATGGCTACACCTTC CASSLDSLYGYTF